A selection of T cell receptor beta chains follows, all from one sample in a study of T cell responses to AZD1222 COVID-19 vaccine. The method was immunoSEQ multiplex PCR; TCRdb's version includes in-frame clones alone and lacks a portion of them. The data show around 140,000 clones, with roughly 92% seen just once and 9.3% held by the top ten. The specimen was peripheral blood, collected 28 days after the second AZD1222 dose. The receptors derive from an adult who received the AZD1222 COVID-19 vaccine. Each CDR3 is given with its conserved first and last residue. A D gene is named only where the DNA matches it firmly. Some rows have no size entry. The others give once, few or many, or a class for an expanded clone.

v_gene	abundance	j_gene	d_gene	CDR3nt	CDR3aa
TRBV15	few	TRBJ1-4	-	TGTGCCACCAGCAGAGAATACGGTGGGGATGAAAAACTGTTTTTT	CATSREYGGDEKLFF
TRBV7-8	-	TRBJ2-3	TRBD2	TGTGCCAGCAGCCTCTCTAGGACTAGCCTCACAGATACGCAGTATTTT	CASSLSRTSLTDTQYF
TRBV6-5	-	TRBJ1-2	TRBD1	TGTGCCAGCAGTCGGATCAGGGGGGGCTATGGCTACACCTTC	CASSRIRGGYGYTF
TRBV5-1	-	TRBJ1-3	TRBD1	TGCGCCAGCAGTTCGACAGGGCTCGGAAACACCATATATTTT	CASSSTGLGNTIYF
TRBV24-1	-	TRBJ2-2	TRBD1	TGTGCCACCAGTGATCCCTCGGACAGGGCCGGGGAGCTGTTTTTT	CATSDPSDRAGELFF
TRBV29-1	-	TRBJ2-3	TRBD1	TGCAGCGTTTCAGGGGGTAGCACAGATACGCAGTATTTT	CSVSGGSTDTQYF
TRBV25-1	-	TRBJ1-6	-	TGTGCCAGCAGTCAGGGTCGCGTTGGCTCACCCCTCCACTTT	CASSQGRVGSPLHF
TRBV19	-	TRBJ1-2	TRBD1	TGTGCCAGTAGGGTGGGACAGGAAGGCTACTATGGCTACACCTTC	CASRVGQEGYYGYTF
TRBV12-3/TRBV12-4	-	TRBJ1-2	-	TGTGCCAGCAGTACGGGGGCCTATGGCTACACCTTC	CASSTGAYGYTF
TRBV24-1	once	TRBJ1-2	TRBD1	TGTGCCACCAGTGATTTAGGACAGGGGATTGATGGCTACACCTTC	CATSDLGQGIDGYTF
TRBV10-3	-	TRBJ2-7	-	TGTGCCATCAGCACCGGGACACGTAACGACGAGCAGTACTTC	CAISTGTRNDEQYF
TRBV3-1/TRBV3-2	medium-sized	TRBJ1-1	TRBD1	TGTGCCAGCAGCCAAGGGACAGGGCCGGGGACTGAAGCTTTCTTT	CASSQGTGPGTEAFF
TRBV21-1	-	TRBJ1-1	-	TGTGCCAGCAGCAAACAGGCCTCACAGGGTATGGGCACTGAAGCTTTCTTT	CASSKQASQGMGTEAFF
TRBV27	-	TRBJ1-3	-	TGTGCCAGCCGATTCACGGGCCGGGGAAACACCATATATTTT	CASRFTGRGNTIYF
TRBV15	-	TRBJ2-7	TRBD2	TGTGCCACCAGCAGAGGATCTAGCGGGAGGGCCCATGAGCAGTACTTC	CATSRGSSGRAHEQYF
TRBV3-1/TRBV3-2	once	TRBJ1-2	-	TGTGCCAGCAGCCAAGGCTGGCCGAGCTACACCTTC	CASSQGWPSYTF
TRBV18	once	TRBJ1-2	-	TGTGCCAGCTCACCGAACAGGGTTGTCAACTATGGCTACACCTTC	CASSPNRVVNYGYTF
TRBV3-1/TRBV3-2	-	TRBJ1-1	-	TGTGCCAGCAGCCAAGGCCCAGGGTCAAACGCTGAAGCTTTCTTT	CASSQGPGSNAEAFF
TRBV30	-	TRBJ1-3	-	TGTGCCTGGACGCTCGGAAACACCATATATTTT	CAWTLGNTIYF
TRBV7-2	-	TRBJ1-1	-	TGTGCCAGCAGCTTAGCGTGGGTGGAGGACACTGAAGCTTTCTTT	CASSLAWVEDTEAFF
TRBV7-9	-	TRBJ2-1	-	TGTGCCAGCAGTCTCGAGGGGGGGTTACAGTTCTTC	CASSLEGGLQFF
TRBV6-1	-	TRBJ2-2	-	TGTGCCAGCAGTGAATTAGGGTCGACCGGGGAGCTGTTTTTT	CASSELGSTGELFF
TRBV7-8	-	TRBJ1-1	-	TGTGCCAGCAGCTTAGAGGGTCCCACTGAAGCTTTCTTT	CASSLEGPTEAFF
TRBV28	-	TRBJ1-1	-	TGTGCCAGCAGTTTAAACACCGGCCGGACTGAAGCTTTCTTT	CASSLNTGRTEAFF